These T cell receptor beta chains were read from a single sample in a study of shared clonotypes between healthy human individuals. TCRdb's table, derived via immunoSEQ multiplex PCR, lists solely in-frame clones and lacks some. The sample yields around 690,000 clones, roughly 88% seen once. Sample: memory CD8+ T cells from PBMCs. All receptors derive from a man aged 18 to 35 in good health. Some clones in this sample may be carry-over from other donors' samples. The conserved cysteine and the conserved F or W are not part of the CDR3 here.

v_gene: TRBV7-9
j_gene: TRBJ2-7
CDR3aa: ASSQNRGSRWEQY

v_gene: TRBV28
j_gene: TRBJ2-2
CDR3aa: ASSPGTVLGTGELF

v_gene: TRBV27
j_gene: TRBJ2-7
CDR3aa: ASSTLPVSYEQY

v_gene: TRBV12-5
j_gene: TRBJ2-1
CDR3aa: ASGLAGSEQF

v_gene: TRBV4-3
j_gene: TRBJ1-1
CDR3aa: ASSQSEGAHTEAF

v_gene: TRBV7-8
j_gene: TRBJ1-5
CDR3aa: ASSSGFRGVGNQPQH

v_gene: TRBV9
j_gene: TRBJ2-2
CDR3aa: ASSTRLAANTGELF

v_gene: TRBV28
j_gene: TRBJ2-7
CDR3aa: ASSLRGYEQY

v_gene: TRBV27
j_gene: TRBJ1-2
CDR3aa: ASSLSLRRGANYGYT

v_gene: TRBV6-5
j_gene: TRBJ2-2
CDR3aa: ASSYNRGELF

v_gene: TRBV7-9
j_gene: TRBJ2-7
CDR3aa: ASSPQTGSSSYEQY

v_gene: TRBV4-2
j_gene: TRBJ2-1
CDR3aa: ASSLGQGVLNEQF

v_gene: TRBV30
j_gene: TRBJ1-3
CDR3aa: AWSPGVTSTLNTIY

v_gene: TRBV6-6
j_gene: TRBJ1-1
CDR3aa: ASSYGSGVPEAF

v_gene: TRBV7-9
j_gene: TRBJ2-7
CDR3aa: AVQARSSYEQY

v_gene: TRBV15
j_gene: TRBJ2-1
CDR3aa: ATSRVSRYNEQF

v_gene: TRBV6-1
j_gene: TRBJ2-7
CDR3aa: ASSETRLRARSYEQY

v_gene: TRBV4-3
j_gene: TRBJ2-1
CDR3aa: ASSQDRSNEQF

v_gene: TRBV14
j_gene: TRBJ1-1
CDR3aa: ASSQEGQMNTEAF

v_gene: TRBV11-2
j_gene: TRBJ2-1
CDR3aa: ASSLPWGAGNEQF

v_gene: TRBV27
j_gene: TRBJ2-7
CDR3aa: ASSFAGGYEQY

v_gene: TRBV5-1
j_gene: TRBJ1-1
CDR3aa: ASNARGMNTEAF